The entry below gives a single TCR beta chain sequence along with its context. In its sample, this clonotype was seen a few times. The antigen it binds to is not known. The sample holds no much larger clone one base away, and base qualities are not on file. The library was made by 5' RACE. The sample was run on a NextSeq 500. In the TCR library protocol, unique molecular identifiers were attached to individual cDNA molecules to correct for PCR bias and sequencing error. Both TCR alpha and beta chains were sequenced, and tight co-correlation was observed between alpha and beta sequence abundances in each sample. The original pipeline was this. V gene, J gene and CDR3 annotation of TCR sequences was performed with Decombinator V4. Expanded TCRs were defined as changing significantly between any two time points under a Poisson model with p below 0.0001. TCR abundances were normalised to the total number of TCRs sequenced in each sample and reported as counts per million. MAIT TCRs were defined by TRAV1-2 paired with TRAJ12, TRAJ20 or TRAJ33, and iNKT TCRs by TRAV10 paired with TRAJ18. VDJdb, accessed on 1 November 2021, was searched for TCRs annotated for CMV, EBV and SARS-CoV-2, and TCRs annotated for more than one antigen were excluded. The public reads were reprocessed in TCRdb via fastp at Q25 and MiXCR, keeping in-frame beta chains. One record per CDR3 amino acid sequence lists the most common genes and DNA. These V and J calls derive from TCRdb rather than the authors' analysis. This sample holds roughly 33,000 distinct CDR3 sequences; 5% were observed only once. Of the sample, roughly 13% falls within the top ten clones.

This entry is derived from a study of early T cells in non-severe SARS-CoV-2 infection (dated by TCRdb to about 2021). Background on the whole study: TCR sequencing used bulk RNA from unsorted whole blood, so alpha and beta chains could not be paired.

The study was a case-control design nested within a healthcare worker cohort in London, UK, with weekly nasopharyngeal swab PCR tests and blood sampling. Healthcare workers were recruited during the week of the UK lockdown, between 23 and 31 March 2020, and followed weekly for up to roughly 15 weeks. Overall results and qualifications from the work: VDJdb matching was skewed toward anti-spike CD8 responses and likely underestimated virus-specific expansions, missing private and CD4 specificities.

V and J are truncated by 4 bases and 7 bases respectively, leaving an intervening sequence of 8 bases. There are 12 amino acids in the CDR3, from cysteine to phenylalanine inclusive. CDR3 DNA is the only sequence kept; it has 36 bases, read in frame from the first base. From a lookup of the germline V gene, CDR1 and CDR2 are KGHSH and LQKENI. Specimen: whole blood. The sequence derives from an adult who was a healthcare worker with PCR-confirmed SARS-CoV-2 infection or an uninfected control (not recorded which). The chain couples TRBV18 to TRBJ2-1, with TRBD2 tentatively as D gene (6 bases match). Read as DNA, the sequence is TGTGCCAGCTCACTTAGCGGTAATGAGCAGTTCTTC. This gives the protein CASSLSGNEQFF.